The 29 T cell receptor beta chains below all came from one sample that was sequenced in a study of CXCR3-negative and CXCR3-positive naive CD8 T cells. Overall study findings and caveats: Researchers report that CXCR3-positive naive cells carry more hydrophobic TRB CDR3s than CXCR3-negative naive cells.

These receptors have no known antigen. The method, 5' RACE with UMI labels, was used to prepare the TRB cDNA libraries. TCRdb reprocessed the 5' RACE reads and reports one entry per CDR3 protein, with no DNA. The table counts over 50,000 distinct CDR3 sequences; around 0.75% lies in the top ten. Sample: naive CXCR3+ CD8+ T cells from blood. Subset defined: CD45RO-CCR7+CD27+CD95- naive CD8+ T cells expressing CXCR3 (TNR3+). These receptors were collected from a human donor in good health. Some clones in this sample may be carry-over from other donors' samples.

The CDR3 is CASRENQGFSGNTIYF. The chain has TRBV28 and TRBJ1-3; TCRdb lists TRBD1, though no DNA is available to test this call. Germline CDR1 reads MDHEN; CDR2 reads SYDVKM. This CDR3 has 16 amino acids. The full variable domain, in which reference TRBV28 and TRBJ1-3 provide the parts outside the CDR3, is DVKVTQSSRYLVKRTGEKVFLECVQDMDHENMFWYRQDPGLGLRLIYFSYDVKMKEKGDIPEGYSVSREKKERFSLILESASTNQTSMYLCASRENQGFSGNTIYFGEGSWLTVV.

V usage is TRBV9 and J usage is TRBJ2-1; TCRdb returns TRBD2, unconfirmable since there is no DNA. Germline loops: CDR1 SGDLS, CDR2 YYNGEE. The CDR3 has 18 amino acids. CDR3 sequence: CASSVQVAGGSSYNEQFF.

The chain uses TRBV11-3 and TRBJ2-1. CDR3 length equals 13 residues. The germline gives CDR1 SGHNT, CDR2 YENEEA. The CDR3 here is CASSALLINEQFF.

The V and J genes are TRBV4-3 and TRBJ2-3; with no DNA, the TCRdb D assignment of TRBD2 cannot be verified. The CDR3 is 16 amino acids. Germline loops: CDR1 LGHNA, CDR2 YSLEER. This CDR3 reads CASSLTSGGEVDTQYF.

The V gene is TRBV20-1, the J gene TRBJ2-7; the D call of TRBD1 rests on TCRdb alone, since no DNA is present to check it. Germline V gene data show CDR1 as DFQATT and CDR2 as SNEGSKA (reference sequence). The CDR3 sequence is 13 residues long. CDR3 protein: CSAGGTGSYEQYF.

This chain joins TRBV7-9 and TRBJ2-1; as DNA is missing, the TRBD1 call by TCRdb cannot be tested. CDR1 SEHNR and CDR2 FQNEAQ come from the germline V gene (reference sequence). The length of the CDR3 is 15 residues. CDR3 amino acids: CASSPGQGAFNEQFF.

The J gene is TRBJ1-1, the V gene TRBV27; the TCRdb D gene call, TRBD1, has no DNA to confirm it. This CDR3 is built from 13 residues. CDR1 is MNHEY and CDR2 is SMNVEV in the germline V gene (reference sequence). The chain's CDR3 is CASLGQSNTEAFF.

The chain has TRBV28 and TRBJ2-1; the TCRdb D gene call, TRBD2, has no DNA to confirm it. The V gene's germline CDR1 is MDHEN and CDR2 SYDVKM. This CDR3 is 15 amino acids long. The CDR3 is CASKGGELPYNEQFF.

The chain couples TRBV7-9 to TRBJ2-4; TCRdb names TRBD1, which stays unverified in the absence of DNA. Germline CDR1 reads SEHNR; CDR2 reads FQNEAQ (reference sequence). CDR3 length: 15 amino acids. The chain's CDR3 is CASSLAGQGEYIQYF.

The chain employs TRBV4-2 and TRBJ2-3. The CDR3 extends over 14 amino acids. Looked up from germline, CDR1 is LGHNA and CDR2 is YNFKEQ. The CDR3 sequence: CASRDPIGTDTQYF.

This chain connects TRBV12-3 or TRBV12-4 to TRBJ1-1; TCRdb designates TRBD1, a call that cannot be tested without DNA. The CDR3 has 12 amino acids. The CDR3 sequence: CAIIQANAEAFF.

CDR3 sequence: CASTHPAGGLDTGELFF. The V gene is TRBV9, the J gene TRBJ2-2; no DNA is available, so the TRBD2 call from TCRdb remains unchecked. Germline V gene sequence: CDR1 SGDLS, CDR2 YYNGEE. This CDR3 comprises 17 residues.

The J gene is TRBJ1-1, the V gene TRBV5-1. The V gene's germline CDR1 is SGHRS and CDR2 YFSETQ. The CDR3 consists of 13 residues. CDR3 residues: CASNYTGGTEAFF.

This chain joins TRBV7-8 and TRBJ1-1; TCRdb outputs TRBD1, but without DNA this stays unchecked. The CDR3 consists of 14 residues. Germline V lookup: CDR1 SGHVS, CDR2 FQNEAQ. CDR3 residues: CASNPTGGNTEAFF.

Here the CDR3 reads CSVQERGVHEQYF. The chain recombines TRBV29-1 with TRBJ2-7. Germline CDR1 reads SQVTM; CDR2 reads ANQGSEA. The CDR3 length is 13 residues.

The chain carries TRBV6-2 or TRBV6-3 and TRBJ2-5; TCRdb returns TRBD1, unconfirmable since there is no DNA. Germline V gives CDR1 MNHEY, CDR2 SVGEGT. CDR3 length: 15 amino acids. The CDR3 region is CASSYFRDSEETQYF.

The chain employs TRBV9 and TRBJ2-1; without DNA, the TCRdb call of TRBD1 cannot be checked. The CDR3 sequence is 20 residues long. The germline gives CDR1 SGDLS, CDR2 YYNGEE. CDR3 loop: CASSVVISGGAPGSYNEQFF.

CDR3 amino acids: CASSQDSRVGGGASNEQFF. The V call is TRBV4-2, the J call TRBJ2-1; the D call from TCRdb, TRBD1, cannot be confirmed without DNA. Germline CDR1 and CDR2: LGHNA and YNFKEQ. This CDR3 is built from 19 residues.

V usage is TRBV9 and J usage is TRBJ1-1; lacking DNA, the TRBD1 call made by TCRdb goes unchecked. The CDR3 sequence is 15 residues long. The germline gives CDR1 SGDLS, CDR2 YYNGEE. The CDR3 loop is CASSVEEGLGTEAFF.

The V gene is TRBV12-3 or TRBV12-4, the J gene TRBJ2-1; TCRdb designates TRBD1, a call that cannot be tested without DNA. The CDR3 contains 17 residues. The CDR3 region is CASSLMRDRGGYNEQFF.

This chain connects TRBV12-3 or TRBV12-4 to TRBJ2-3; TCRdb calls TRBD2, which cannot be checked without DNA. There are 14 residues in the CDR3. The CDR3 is CASSPAGPADTQYF.

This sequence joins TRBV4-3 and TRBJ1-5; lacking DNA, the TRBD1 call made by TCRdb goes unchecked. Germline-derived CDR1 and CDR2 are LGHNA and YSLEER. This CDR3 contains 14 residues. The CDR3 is CASSPDRSNQPQHF.

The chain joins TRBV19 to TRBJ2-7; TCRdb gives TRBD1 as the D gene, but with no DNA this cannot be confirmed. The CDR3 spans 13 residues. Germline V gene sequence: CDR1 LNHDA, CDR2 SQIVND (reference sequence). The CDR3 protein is CASTPTGSYEQYF.

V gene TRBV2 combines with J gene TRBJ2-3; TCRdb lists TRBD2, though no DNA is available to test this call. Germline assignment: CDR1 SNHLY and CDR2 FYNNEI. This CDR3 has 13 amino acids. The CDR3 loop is CASRAGSTDTQYF. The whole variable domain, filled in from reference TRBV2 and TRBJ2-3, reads EPEVTQTPSHQVTQMGQEVILRCVPISNHLYFYWYRQILGQKVEFLVSFYNNEISEKSEIFDDQFSVERPDGSNFTLKIRSTKLEDSAMYFCASRAGSTDTQYFGPGTRLTVL.

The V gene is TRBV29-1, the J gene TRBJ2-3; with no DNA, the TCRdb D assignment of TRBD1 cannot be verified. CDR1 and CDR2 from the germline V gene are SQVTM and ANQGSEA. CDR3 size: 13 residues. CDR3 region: CSVGGQGADTQYF.

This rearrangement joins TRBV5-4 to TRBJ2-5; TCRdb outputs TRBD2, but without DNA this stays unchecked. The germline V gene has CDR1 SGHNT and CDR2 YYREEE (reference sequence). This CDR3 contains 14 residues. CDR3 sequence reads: CASSLGEKQETQYF.

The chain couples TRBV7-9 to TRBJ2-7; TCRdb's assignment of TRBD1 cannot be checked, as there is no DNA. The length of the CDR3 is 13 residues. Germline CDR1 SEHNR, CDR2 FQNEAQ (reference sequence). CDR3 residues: CASTPGVSYEPYF.

The CDR3: CASIGPGTITEAFF. The rearrangement links TRBV2 to TRBJ1-1; the D call of TRBD1 rests on TCRdb alone, since no DNA is present to check it. Germline V gene data show CDR1 as SNHLY and CDR2 as FYNNEI. The CDR3 contains 14 residues. The whole variable domain, remainder taken from reference TRBV2 and TRBJ1-1, is EPEVTQTPSHQVTQMGQEVILRCVPISNHLYFYWYRQILGQKVEFLVSFYNNEISEKSEIFDDQFSVERPDGSNFTLKIRSTKLEDSAMYFCASIGPGTITEAFFGQGTRLTVV.

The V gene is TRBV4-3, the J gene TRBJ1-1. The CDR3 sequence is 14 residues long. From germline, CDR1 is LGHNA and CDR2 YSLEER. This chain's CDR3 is CASSLDRLNTEAFF.